The clone carrying this T cell receptor (beta chain) was counted once. What it binds is unknown. Produced via immunoSEQ multiplex PCR; TCRdb's table is partial and in-frame only. The sample gives 60,000 to 75,000 clones, around 69% of which show up once; roughly 15% is in the top ten. Per germline, CDR1 SNHLY and CDR2 FYNNEI. V lost 6 bases and J lost 6; bases outside the gene matches: 8. This CDR3 is built from 14 residues. The study treated chemo-refractory metastatic non-small-cell lung cancer patients with focal radiation plus ipilimumab CTLA-4 blockade. The source of the sample is a study of radiotherapy plus CTLA-4 blockade in lung cancer. Across the study: Of all patients, under 20% responded objectively and 31% showed disease control. General observations from the study: After treatment with radiotherapy plus ipilimumab, TCR clones that came from the tumor expanded in blood. According to reports, early shifts in blood T cell clones, alongside interferon-beta, forecast response most accurately.

The material sequenced was peripheral blood, taken from a patient treated with radiotherapy plus ipilimumab. The TCR comes from a human donor with non-small cell lung cancer whose response to radiotherapy plus ipilimumab could not be evaluated. Some clones in this sample may be carry-over from other donors' samples. This chain uses TRBV2 with TRBJ2-3, with 8 nucleotides matching TRBD2. In nucleotides, the CDR3 is TGTGCCAGCAGCGATCGGGGGGGCGGCGATACGCAGTATTTT. Protein sequence: CASSDRGGGDTQYF.